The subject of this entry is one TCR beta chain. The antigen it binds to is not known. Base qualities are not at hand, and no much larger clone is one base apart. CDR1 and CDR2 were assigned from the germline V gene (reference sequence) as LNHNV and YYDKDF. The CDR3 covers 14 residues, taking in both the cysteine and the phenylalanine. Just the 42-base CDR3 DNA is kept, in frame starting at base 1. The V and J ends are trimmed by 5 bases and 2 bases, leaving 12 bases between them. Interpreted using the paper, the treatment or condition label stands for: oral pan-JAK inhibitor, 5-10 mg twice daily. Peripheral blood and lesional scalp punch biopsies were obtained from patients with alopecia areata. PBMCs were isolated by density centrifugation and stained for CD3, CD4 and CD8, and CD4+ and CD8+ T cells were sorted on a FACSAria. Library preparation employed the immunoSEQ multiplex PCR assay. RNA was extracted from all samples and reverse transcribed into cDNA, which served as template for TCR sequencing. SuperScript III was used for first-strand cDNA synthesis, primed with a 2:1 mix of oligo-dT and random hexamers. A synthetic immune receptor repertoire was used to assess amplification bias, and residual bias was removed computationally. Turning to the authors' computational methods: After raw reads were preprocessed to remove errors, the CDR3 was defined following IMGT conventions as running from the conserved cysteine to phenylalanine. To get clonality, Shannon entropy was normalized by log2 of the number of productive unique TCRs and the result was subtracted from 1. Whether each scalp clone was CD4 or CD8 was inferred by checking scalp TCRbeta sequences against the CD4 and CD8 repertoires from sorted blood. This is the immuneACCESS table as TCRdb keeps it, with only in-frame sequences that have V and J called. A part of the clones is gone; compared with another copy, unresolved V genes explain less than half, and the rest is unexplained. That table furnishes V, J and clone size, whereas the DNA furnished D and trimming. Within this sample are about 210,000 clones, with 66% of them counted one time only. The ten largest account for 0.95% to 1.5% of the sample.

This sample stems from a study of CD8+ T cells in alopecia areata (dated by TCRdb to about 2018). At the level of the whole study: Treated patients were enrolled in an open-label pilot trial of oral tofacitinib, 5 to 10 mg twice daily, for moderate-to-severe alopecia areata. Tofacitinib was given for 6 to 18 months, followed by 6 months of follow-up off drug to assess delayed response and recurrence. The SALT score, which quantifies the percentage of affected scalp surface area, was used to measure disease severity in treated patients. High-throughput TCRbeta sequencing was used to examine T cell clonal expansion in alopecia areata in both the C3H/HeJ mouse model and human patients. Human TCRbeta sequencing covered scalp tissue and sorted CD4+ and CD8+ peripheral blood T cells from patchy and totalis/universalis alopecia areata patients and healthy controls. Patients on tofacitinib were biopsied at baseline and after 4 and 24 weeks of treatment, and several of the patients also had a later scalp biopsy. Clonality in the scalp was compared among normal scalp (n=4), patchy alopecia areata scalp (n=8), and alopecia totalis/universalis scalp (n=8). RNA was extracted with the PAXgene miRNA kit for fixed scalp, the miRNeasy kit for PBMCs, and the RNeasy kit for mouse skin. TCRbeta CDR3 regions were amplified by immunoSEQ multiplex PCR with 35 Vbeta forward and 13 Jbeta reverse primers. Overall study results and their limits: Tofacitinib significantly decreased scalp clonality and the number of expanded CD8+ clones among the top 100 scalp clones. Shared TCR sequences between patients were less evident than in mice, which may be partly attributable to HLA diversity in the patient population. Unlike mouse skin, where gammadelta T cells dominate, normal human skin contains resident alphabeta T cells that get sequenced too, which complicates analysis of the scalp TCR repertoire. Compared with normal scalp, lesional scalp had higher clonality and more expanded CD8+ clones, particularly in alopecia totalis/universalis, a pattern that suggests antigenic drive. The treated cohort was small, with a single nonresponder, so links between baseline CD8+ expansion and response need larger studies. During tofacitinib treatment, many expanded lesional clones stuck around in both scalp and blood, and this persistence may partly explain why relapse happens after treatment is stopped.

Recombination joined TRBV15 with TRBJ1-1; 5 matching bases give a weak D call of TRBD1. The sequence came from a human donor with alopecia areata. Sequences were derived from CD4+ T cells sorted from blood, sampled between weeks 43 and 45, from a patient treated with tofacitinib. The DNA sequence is TGTGCCACCAGCCTCTGGGGGGACAACACTGAAGCTTTCTTT. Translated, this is CATSLWGDNTEAFF.